The rows below give T cell receptor beta chains drawn from one sample of a study of blood T cells in healthy people across ages. Via MiXCR, TCRdb re-called the 5' RACE reads, giving one row per CDR3 protein. The sample has hundreds of thousands of distinct CDR3 sequences, roughly 48% seen once. The sequenced material came from blood. The source is a man between 25 and 39 years old in good health. Both conserved end residues are part of each CDR3. A D gene is named only where the DNA matches it firmly. Not every row has a clone size; where given, it reads once, few, many or a size class.

v_call: TRBV29-1
clone_size: NA
d_call: NA
j_call: TRBJ1-4
cdr3_nt: TGCAGCGGTGAAAGGGGTGAAAAACTGTTTTTT
cdr3_aa: CSGERGEKLFF

v_call: TRBV12-3/TRBV12-4
clone_size: NA
d_call: NA
j_call: TRBJ2-2
cdr3_nt: TGTGCCAGCAGTTTTGGGGCAGGGAGGACCGGGGAGCTGTTTTTT
cdr3_aa: CASSFGAGRTGELFF

v_call: TRBV20-1
clone_size: NA
d_call: TRBD2
j_call: TRBJ2-1
cdr3_nt: TGCAGTGCTCTGCTCGGGGCGGGGGGCTCCTACAATGAGCAGTTCTTC
cdr3_aa: CSALLGAGGSYNEQFF

v_call: TRBV2
clone_size: NA
d_call: TRBD1
j_call: TRBJ1-2
cdr3_nt: TGTGCCAGCAGTGAGATACAGGGGATCCCTCTATATGGCTACACCTTC
cdr3_aa: CASSEIQGIPLYGYTF

v_call: TRBV28
clone_size: few
d_call: NA
j_call: TRBJ2-7
cdr3_nt: TGTGCCAGCAGTACATTTCGAGGATACTACGAGCAGTACTTC
cdr3_aa: CASSTFRGYYEQYF

v_call: TRBV4-2
clone_size: NA
d_call: NA
j_call: TRBJ1-1
cdr3_nt: TGTGCCAGCAGCCAAGATCAAGGAGGGCTTGAAGCTTTCTTT
cdr3_aa: CASSQDQGGLEAFF

v_call: TRBV5-6
clone_size: NA
d_call: TRBD1
j_call: TRBJ1-4
cdr3_nt: TGTGCCAGCAGCTTGTGGCGCACCGGGACAGGCAGAAATGAAAAACTGTTTTTT
cdr3_aa: CASSLWRTGTGRNEKLFF

v_call: TRBV3-1
clone_size: NA
d_call: TRBD1
j_call: TRBJ1-2
cdr3_nt: TGTGCCAGCAGCCAAGAGCCGACAGGGTTTGACTATGGCTACACCTTC
cdr3_aa: CASSQEPTGFDYGYTF

v_call: TRBV4-2
clone_size: NA
d_call: NA
j_call: TRBJ2-3
cdr3_nt: TGTGCCAGCAGCCAAAAATCGGCGATCACAGATACGCAGTATTTT
cdr3_aa: CASSQKSAITDTQYF

v_call: TRBV7-9
clone_size: few
d_call: TRBD2
j_call: TRBJ2-3
cdr3_nt: TGTGCCAGCAGCGACTGGACTAGCGGGGGGATAATCCCCCGGGGAGATACGCAGTATTTT
cdr3_aa: CASSDWTSGGIIPRGDTQYF

v_call: TRBV12-3/TRBV12-4
clone_size: NA
d_call: NA
j_call: TRBJ2-7
cdr3_nt: TGTGTGTGTTCCGCCTCTACGAGTGCCCCTTACGAGCAGTACTTC
cdr3_aa: CVCSASTSAPYEQYF

v_call: TRBV7-6
clone_size: NA
d_call: NA
j_call: TRBJ2-3
cdr3_nt: TGTGCCAGCAGCTCAGGGGGAGGGTCCCCCTATACGCAGTATTTT
cdr3_aa: CASSSGGGSPYTQYF

v_call: TRBV20-1
clone_size: NA
d_call: TRBD2
j_call: TRBJ2-3
cdr3_nt: TGCAGTGCTAGAGCAACGAGCGGGGTAGATACGCAGTATTTT
cdr3_aa: CSARATSGVDTQYF

v_call: TRBV20-1
clone_size: NA
d_call: TRBD1
j_call: TRBJ2-2
cdr3_nt: TGCAGTGCTAGACGGACAGGGGACACCGGGGAGCTGTTTTTT
cdr3_aa: CSARRTGDTGELFF

v_call: TRBV3-1
clone_size: NA
d_call: NA
j_call: TRBJ1-6
cdr3_nt: TGTGCCAGCAGCTTAGCACAGGGACCCCTCCACTTT
cdr3_aa: CASSLAQGPLHF

v_call: TRBV7-2
clone_size: few
d_call: NA
j_call: TRBJ1-2
cdr3_nt: TGTGCCAGCAGCTTCCAGGGAACCGTCGGCTACACCTTC
cdr3_aa: CASSFQGTVGYTF

v_call: TRBV4-3
clone_size: NA
d_call: TRBD1
j_call: TRBJ2-3
cdr3_nt: TGCGCCAGCAGCCGATCCCAGGGGGAAACAGATACGCAGTATTTT
cdr3_aa: CASSRSQGETDTQYF